The 20 T cell receptor beta chains below were found in one sample sequenced in a study of breast tumors, draining lymph nodes, adjacent tissues. TCRdb passed the multiplex PCR reads through MiXCR, listing each CDR3 protein once. The top ten hold around 2.4% of the sample, which has roughly 86,000 distinct CDR3 sequences, roughly a fifth seen once. Breast cancer patients provided tissue from their axillary draining lymph nodes. The sequenced material came from axillary lymph node tissue. The receptors shown here come from a female donor with breast cancer. Some clones in this sample may be carry-over from other donors' samples.

This clonotype is medium-sized. The rearrangement uses TRBV11-2 and TRBJ2-7; 8 positions match TRBD2. V trimming: 1 base; J trimming: 5 bases; junction bases outside the gene matches: 7. There are 15 residues in the CDR3. The germline V gene has CDR1 SGHAT and CDR2 FQNNGV. DNA of the CDR3: TGTGCCAGCAGCTTAGTGGGCGCGGGGGGCCACGAGCAGTACTTC. Protein sequence: CASSLVGAGGHEQYF.

Ten or more counts support this clonotype. The chain employs TRBV7-9 and TRBJ2-7; D is possibly TRBD1 (6 bases). V was pared by 2 bases and J by 2 bases, with 7 bases between. CDR1 is SEHNR, CDR2 FQNEAQ, per germline (reference sequence). This CDR3 has 13 residues. CDR3 bases: TGTGCCAGCAGCTTACAGGGGACCTACGAGCAGTACTTC. Its translation is CASSLQGTYEQYF.

In this sample, this clonotype turned up many times. The genes are TRBV7-9 and TRBJ1-4; the D gene is possibly TRBD1 (5 bases). Looked up from germline, CDR1 is SEHNR and CDR2 is FQNEAQ (reference sequence). The CDR3 has 14 residues. Trimming took 3 bases from V and 2 from J, leaving 7 bases between them. CDR3 protein: CASSFDSTNEKLFF. The CDR3 DNA sequence: TGTGCCAGCAGCTTCGACAGTACTAATGAAAAACTGTTTTTT.

V is TRBV4-1 and J is TRBJ1-4; tentatively, D is TRBD1 (6 bases). Germline values: CDR1 MGHRA, CDR2 YSYEKL. Trimming removed 0 bases from V and 8 bases from J, with 13 bases in between. The CDR3 length is 15 residues. Here the CDR3 DNA reads TGCGCCAGCAGCCAAGACGAGGGGGGAAAGGAAAAACTGTTTTTT. Protein: CASSQDEGGKEKLFF.

This clonotype was counted between two and nine times. The chain combines TRBV5-4 with TRBJ2-5; TRBD1 matches 7 bases. Germline CDR1 and CDR2: SGHNT and YYREEE (reference sequence). Trimming removed 0 bases from V and 2 bases from J; junction bases left unmatched: 1. This CDR3 contains 14 residues. This chain's CDR3 is CASSLGDRQETQYF. As DNA, the CDR3 is TGTGCCAGCAGCTTGGGGGACAGACAAGAGACCCAGTACTTC.

There are many counts of this clonotype. The chain has TRBV24-1 and TRBJ1-5; D perhaps matches TRBD1 (5 bases). The ends were cut back, 5 bases at V and 2 bases at J, with 15 bases in the middle. This CDR3 spans 16 amino acids. CDR1 is KGHDR and CDR2 is SFDVKD in the germline V gene. Written as DNA, the CDR3 is TGTGCCACCAGTGGCATTTGCAGGGCAGGCAATCAGCCCCAGCATTTT. It translates to CATSGICRAGNQPQHF.

As to this clonotype: A junction boundary mismatches the germline segment, possibly from a read error. V is TRBV6-2 or TRBV6-3 and J is TRBJ2-7, with 9 nucleotides matching TRBD2. Looked up from germline, CDR1 is MNHEY and CDR2 is SVGEGT. This CDR3 has 15 residues. Here the CDR3 DNA reads TGTGCCAGCAGTTACTCGGCTAGCGGGGACTACGAGCAGCACTTC. Its protein product is CASSYSASGDYEQHF.

This clonotype was observed once. This chain uses TRBV2 with TRBJ2-7, with unresolved D. Germline V gives CDR1 SNHLY, CDR2 FYNNEI. V shed 1 base and J shed 0 bases, with 10 bases lying between them. The CDR3 runs to 15 residues. The CDR3 sequence is CASSEGGSTSYEQYF. DNA of the CDR3: TGTGCCAGCAGTGAAGGCGGCAGCACCTCCTACGAGCAGTACTTC. The full variable domain, its missing parts supplied by reference TRBV2 and TRBJ2-7, is EPEVTQTPSHQVTQMGQEVILRCVPISNHLYFYWYRQILGQKVEFLVSFYNNEISEKSEIFDDQFSVERPDGSNFTLKIRSTKLEDSAMYFCASSEGGSTSYEQYFGPGTRLTVT.

Many counts were recorded for this clonotype. The chain uses TRBV5-1 and TRBJ2-1, with D perhaps TRBD1 or TRBD2 (5 bases each). The CDR3 loop spans 13 amino acids. The germline gives CDR1 SGHRS, CDR2 YFSETQ. With 1 base removed from V and 9 bases from J, the gap between germline ends came to 11 bases. CDR3 region: CASSLYRTGEQFF. The CDR3 region has the DNA TGCGCCAGCAGCTTGTACAGGACTGGTGAGCAGTTCTTC. The variable domain in full, completed from reference TRBV5-1 and TRBJ2-1, reads KAGVTQTPRYLIKTRGQQVTLSCSPISGHRSVSWYQQTPGQGLQFLFEYFSETQRNKGNFPGRFSGRQFSNSRSEMNVSTLELGDSALYLCASSLYRTGEQFFGPGTRLTVL.

This clonotype was seen at least ten times. This chain uses TRBV6-1 with TRBJ1-5; D gene uncertain. The CDR3 spans 17 residues. Looked up from germline, CDR1 is MNHNS and CDR2 is SASEGT. V was clipped by 3 bases and J by 1 base, with 16 bases between them. The DNA for the CDR3 is TGTGCCAGCAGTGACCGGGGTGGAGCTGGAAGCAATCAGCCCCAGCATTTT. Translating gives CASSDRGGAGSNQPQHF.

This clonotype was recorded many times. The chain joins TRBV5-1 to TRBJ1-5; D ambiguous. Trimming took 0 bases from V and 2 from J, leaving 9 bases between them. Per the germline V gene, CDR1 is SGHRS and CDR2 is YFSETQ. The CDR3 consists of 15 residues. This CDR3 reads CASSLDSYGNQPQHF. The DNA of the CDR3 is TGCGCCAGCAGCTTGGACAGTTATGGCAATCAGCCCCAGCATTTT.

This clonotype was found many times. Written as DNA, the CDR3 is TGTGCCAGCAGTTACATCACAGATACGCAGTATTTT. Protein: CASSYITDTQYF. The chain carries TRBV6-6 and TRBJ2-3; D not certain. CDR3 length equals 12 residues. V lost 2 bases and J 2 bases, leaving 2 bases between the germline ends. The V gene's germline CDR1 is MNHNY and CDR2 SVGAGI (reference sequence).

Here the CDR3 DNA reads TGTGCCTGGATAGCGGGACAGGGCAATCAGCCCCAGCATTTT. This translates into CAWIAGQGNQPQHF. The chain employs TRBV30 and TRBJ1-5; 8 nucleotides line up with TRBD1. CDR3 size: 14 residues. CDR1 is GTSNPN and CDR2 is SVGIG in the germline V gene (reference sequence). Germline trimming cut 4 bases from V and 2 bases from J; bases unmatched to any gene: 4.

This clonotype was observed many times. The chain recombines TRBV20-1 with TRBJ2-1, with D uncertain. Germline V gives CDR1 DFQATT, CDR2 SNEGSKA (reference sequence). The CDR3 is made up of 15 amino acids. Deletions cut 0 bases from V and 2 bases from J, with 11 bases between. The CDR3 spells CSARDAASPYNEQFF. The CDR3 DNA follows: TGCAGTGCTAGAGATGCCGCGAGTCCCTACAATGAGCAGTTCTTC.

This clonotype was found many times. The chain employs TRBV2 and TRBJ2-7; 8 bases are a match to TRBD1. Germline V gene sequence: CDR1 SNHLY, CDR2 FYNNEI. V lost 7 bases and J lost 4; bases outside the gene matches: 12. There are 15 residues in the CDR3. This chain's CDR3 is CASTPRDRRVYEQYF. The CDR3, as DNA: TGTGCCAGCACCCCAAGGGACAGGAGGGTTTACGAGCAGTACTTC.

This clonotype appeared a single time. This may come from a read error, since a much larger clone is one base off. J is TRBJ2-2 and V is TRBV6-1; no clear D. Germline values: CDR1 MNHNS, CDR2 SASEGT. CDR3 size: 14 residues. The chain's CDR3 is CASSGQPNTRELFF. The CDR3 nucleotides are TGTGCCAGCAGTGGGCAGCCGAACACCAGGGAGCTGTTTTTT.

This clonotype was counted at least ten times. The CDR3 here is CASSRRTSGSHDEQFF. For the CDR3, the DNA is TGTGCCAGTAGTCGCCGGACTAGCGGGAGTCACGATGAGCAGTTCTTC. The gene calls are TRBV19 and TRBJ2-1; 13 nucleotides agree with TRBD2. The CDR3 contains 16 residues. Germline V lookup: CDR1 LNHDA, CDR2 SQIVND (reference sequence). V was pared by 5 bases and J by 8 bases, with 9 bases of the junction left unmatched. The whole variable domain, remainder taken from reference TRBV19 and TRBJ2-1, is DGGITQSPKYLFRKEGQNVTLSCEQNLNHDAMYWYRQDPGQGLRLIYYSQIVNDFQKGDIAEGYSVSREKKESFPLTVTSAQKNPTAFYLCASSRRTSGSHDEQFFGPGTRLTVL.

This clonotype was counted a few times. The rearrangement uses TRBV15 and TRBJ2-1; either TRBD1 or TRBD2 may supply D (6 bases each). With 6 bases removed from V and 6 bases from J, the gap between germline ends came to 18 bases. Germline V CDR1 and CDR2: LNHNV, YYDKDF (reference sequence). The CDR3 is made up of 15 amino acids. In DNA, the CDR3 is TGTGCCACCAGTCCCCAGGGCAGGGGAGGCAATGAGCAGTTCTTC. Its protein is CATSPQGRGGNEQFF.

This clonotype was observed many times. V is TRBV20-1 and J is TRBJ2-3, with TRBD2 identical over 9 bases. From germline, CDR1 is DFQATT and CDR2 SNEGSKA (reference sequence). V shed 4 bases and J 3 bases; nucleotides not matched to a gene: 20. This CDR3 region has 19 residues. The CDR3 DNA reads TGCAGTGCTATTCTTAGCGGGAGTCCTCGGGTGGCCAGGACAGATACGCAGTATTTT. It is translated as CSAILSGSPRVARTDTQYF.

The chain carries TRBV28 and TRBJ2-7, with D possibly matching TRBD2 (6 bases). Per germline, CDR1 MDHEN and CDR2 SYDVKM. The CDR3 contains 16 residues. V shed 5 bases and J shed 2 bases, with 19 bases lying between them. As DNA, the CDR3 is TGTGCCAGCAGTCTCAAGTTACGGGAGCCAACCTACGAGCAGTACTTC. Translation gives CASSLKLREPTYEQYF.